This TCR beta chain stems from a study of tumor-infiltrating lymphocytes in localized non-small cell lung cancer. Only in-frame clones appear in the TCRdb table, and some are missing; sequencing was by immunoSEQ multiplex PCR. The sample has 20,000 to 25,000 clones, around 62% seen once. The germline V gene encodes CDR1 GTSNPN and CDR2 SVGIG (reference sequence). Trimming cost V 3 bases and J 1 base, with 14 bases left between them. The CDR3 is 15 residues long. This receptor was identified in a human donor with non-small cell lung cancer. Source material: lung tumor tissue. The V and J genes are TRBV30 and TRBJ2-3, with D tentatively TRBD2 (5 bases). The CDR3 DNA follows: TGTGCCTGGAGCAGAGGGAGCGCCGGCACAGATACGCAGTATTTT. It codes for CAWSRGSAGTDTQYF.